The clone carrying this T cell receptor beta chain has only a few counts. Its antigen is not identified. V lost 6 bases and J lost 4, with 12 bases in between. The CDR3 length is 12 residues. CDR1 DFQATT and CDR2 SNEGSKA come from the germline V gene (reference sequence). This entry comes from a study of blood T cells in healthy people across ages. Study results and limitations: One million T cells yielded diversity estimates that were considered underestimates.

The authors ran a second PCR of 7 to 11 cycles using a sample-barcoded 5' primer and a J-beta primer mix. TCRdb reprocessed the 5' RACE reads via MiXCR and lists one record per CDR3 protein. The sample records about 640,000 distinct CDR3 sequences, about 30% being singletons. There were at least 6 micrograms of total RNA extracted from every sample. The chain uses TRBV20-1 and TRBJ1-1; D is undetermined. What was sequenced was blood. The sequence came from a woman aged 80 or over in good health. CDR3 nucleotides: TGCAGTGCCCTCACCGGGTTCACTGAAGCTTTCTTT. Translated: CSALTGFTEAFF.